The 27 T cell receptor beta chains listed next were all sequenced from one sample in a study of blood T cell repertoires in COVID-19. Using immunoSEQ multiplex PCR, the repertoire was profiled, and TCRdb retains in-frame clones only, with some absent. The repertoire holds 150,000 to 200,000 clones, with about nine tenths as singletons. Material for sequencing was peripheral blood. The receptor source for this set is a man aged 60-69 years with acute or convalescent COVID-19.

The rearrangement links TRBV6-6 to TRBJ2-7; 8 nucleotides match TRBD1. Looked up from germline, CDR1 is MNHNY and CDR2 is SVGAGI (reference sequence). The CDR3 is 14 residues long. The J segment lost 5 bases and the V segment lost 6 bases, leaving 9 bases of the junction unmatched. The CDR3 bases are TGTGCCAGCAGCTCAGGGGGCAATAAAGACGAGCAGTACGTC. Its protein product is CASSSGGNKDEQYV.

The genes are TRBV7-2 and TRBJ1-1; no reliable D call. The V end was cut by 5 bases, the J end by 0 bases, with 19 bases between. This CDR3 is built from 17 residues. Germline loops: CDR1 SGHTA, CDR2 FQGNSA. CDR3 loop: CASSPRLSGAMNTEAFF. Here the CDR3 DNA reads TGTGCCAGCAGCCCCCGTTTGTCAGGTGCCATGAACACTGAAGCTTTCTTT.

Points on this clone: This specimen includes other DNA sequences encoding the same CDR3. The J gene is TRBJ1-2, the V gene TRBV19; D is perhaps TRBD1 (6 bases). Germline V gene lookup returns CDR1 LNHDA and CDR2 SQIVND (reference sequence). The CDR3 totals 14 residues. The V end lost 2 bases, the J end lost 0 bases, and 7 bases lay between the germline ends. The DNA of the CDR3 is TGTGCCAGTAGTATACCAGGGGCTAACTATGGCTACACCTTC. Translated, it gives CASSIPGANYGYTF.

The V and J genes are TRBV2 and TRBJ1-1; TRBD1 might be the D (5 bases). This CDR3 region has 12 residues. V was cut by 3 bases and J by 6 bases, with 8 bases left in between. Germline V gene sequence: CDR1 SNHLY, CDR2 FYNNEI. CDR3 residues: CASSDHRPEAFF. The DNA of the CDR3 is TGTGCCAGCAGTGATCACAGGCCTGAAGCTTTCTTT. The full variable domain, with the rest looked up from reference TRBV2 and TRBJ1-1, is EPEVTQTPSHQVTQMGQEVILRCVPISNHLYFYWYRQILGQKVEFLVSFYNNEISEKSEIFDDQFSVERPDGSNFTLKIRSTKLEDSAMYFCASSDHRPEAFFGQGTRLTVV.

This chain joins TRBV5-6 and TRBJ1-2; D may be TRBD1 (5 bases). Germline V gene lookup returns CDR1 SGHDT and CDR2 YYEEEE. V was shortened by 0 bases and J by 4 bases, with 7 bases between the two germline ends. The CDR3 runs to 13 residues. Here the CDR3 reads CASSLADSYGYTF. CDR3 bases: TGTGCCAGCAGCTTGGCCGACAGCTATGGCTACACCTTC.

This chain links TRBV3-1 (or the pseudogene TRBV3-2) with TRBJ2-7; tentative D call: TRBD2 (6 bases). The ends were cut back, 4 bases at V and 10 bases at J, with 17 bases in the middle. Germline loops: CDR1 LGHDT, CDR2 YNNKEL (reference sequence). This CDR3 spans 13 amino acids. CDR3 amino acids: CASSLGAGGSQYV. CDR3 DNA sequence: TGTGCCAGCAGCCTAGGCGCCGGGGGAAGCCAGTACGTC.

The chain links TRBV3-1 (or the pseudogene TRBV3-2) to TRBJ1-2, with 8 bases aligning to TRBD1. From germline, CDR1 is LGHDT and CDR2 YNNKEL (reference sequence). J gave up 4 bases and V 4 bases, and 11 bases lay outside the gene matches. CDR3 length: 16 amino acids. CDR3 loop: CASSLSPGQGSYGYTF. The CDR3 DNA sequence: TGTGCCAGCAGCCTTTCCCCCGGACAGGGTAGCTATGGCTACACCTTC.

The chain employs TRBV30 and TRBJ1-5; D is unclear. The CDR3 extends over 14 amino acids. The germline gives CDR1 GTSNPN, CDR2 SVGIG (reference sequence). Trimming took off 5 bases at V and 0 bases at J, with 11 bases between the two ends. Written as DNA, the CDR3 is TGTGCCTGGGGGCAAGCTCTTAGCAATCAGCCCCAGCATTTT. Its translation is CAWGQALSNQPQHF.

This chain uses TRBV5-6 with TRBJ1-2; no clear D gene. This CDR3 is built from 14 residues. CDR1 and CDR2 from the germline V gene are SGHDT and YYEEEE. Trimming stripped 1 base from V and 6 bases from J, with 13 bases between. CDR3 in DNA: TGTGCCAGCAGCTTGACGGGTTTAAAGGATGGCTACACCTTC. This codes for CASSLTGLKDGYTF.

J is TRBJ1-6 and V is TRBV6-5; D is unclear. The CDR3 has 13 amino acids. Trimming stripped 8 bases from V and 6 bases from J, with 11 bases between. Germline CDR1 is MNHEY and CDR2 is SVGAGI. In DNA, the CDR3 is TGTGCCAGCCTCCGGGAGGCTAATTCACCCCTCCACTTT. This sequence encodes CASLREANSPLHF.

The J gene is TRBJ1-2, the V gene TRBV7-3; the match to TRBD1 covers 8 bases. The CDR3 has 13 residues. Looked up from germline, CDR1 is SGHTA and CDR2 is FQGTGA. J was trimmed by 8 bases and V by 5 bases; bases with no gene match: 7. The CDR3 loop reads CASSPGQGRGYTF. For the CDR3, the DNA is TGTGCCAGCAGCCCCGGACAGGGTAGGGGCTACACCTTC.

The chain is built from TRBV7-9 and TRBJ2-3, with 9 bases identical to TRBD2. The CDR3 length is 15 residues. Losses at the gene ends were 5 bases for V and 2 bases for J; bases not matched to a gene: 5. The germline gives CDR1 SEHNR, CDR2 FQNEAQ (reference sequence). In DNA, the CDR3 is TGTGCCAGCAGCCCGCGGGAGGGGGACACAGATACGCAGTATTTT. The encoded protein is CASSPREGDTDTQYF.

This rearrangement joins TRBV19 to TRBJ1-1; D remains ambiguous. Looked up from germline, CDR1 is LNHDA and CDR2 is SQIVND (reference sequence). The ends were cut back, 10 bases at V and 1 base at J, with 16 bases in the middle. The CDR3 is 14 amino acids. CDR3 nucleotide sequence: TGTGCCACAGCGGTCGGCATTCAGAACACTGAAGCTTTCTTT. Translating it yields CATAVGIQNTEAFF.

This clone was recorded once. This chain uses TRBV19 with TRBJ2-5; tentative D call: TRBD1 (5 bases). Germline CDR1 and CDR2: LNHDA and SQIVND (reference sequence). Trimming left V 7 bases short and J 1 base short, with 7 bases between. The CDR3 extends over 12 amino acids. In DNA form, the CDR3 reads TGTGCCAGTAAGGGGCCCCAAGAGACCCAGTACTTC. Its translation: CASKGPQETQYF.

CDR3 region: CASSLGASGSGTYEQYF. The DNA of the CDR3 is TGTGCCAGCAGCTTGGGGGCTAGCGGGAGTGGCACCTACGAGCAGTACTTC. The chain couples TRBV5-4 to TRBJ2-7; 10 nucleotides match TRBD2. This CDR3 comprises 17 residues. The germline gives CDR1 SGHNT, CDR2 YYREEE (reference sequence). J was trimmed by 2 bases and V by 0 bases; bases with no gene match: 8.

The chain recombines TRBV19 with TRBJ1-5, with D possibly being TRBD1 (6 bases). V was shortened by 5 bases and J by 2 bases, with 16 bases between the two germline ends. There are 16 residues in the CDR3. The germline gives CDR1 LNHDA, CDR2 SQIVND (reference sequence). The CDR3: CASSASGAQGNQPQHF. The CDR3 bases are TGTGCCAGTAGTGCATCAGGGGCGCAGGGCAATCAGCCCCAGCATTTT.

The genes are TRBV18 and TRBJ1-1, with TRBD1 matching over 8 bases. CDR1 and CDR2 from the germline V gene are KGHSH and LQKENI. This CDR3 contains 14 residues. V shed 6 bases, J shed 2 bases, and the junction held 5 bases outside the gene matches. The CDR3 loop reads CASSPDRVNTEAFF. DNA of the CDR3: TGTGCCAGCTCTCCGGACAGGGTTAACACTGAAGCTTTCTTT.

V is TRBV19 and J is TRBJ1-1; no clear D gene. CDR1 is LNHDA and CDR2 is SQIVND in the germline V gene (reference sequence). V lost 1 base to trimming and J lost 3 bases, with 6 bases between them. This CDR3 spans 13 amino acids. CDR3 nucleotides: TGTGCCAGTAGTATAGGATTAGACACTGAAGCTTTCTTT. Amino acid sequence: CASSIGLDTEAFF.

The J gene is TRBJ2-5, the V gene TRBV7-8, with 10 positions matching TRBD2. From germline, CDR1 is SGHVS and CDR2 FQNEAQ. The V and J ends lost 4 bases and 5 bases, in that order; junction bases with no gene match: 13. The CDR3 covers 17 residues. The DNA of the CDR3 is TGTGCCAGCAGCTCCCCAACGAGCGGGAGGGCTAAGGAGACCCAGTACTTC. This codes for CASSSPTSGRAKETQYF.

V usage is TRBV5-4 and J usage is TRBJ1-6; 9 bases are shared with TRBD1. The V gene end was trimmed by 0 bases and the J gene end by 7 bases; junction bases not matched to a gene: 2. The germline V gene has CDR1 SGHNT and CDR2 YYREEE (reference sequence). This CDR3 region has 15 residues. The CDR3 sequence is CASSLVDRGNSPLHF. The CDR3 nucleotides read TGTGCCAGCAGCTTGGTGGACAGGGGAAATTCACCCCTCCACTTT. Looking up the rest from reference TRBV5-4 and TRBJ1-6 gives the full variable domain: ETGVTQSPTHLIKTRGQQVTLRCSSQSGHNTVSWYQQALGQGPQFIFQYYREEENGRGNFPPRFSGLQFPNYSSELNVNALELDDSALYLCASSLVDRGNSPLHFGNGTRLTVT.

The CDR3 spells CASSSDTSSGNTIYF. DNA for the CDR3: TGTGCCAGCAGCTCAGACACGAGCTCTGGAAACACCATATATTTT. V usage is TRBV7-9 and J usage is TRBJ1-3; D is ambiguous. The CDR3 is 15 amino acids. CDR1 SEHNR and CDR2 FQNEAQ come from the germline V gene (reference sequence). The ends were cut back, 4 bases at V and 0 bases at J, with 10 bases in the middle. The full variable domain, with the rest looked up from reference TRBV7-9 and TRBJ1-3, is DTGVSQNPRHKITKRGQNVTFRCDPISEHNRLYWYRQTLGQGPEFLTYFQNEAQLEKSRLLSDRFSAERPKGSFSTLEIQRTEQGDSAMYLCASSSDTSSGNTIYFGEGSWLTVV.

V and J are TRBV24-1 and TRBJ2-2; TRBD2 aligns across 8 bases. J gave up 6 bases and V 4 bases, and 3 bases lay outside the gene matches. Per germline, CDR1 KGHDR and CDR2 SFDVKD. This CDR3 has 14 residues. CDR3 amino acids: CATSEGLVSGELFF. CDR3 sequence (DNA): TGTGCCACCAGTGAGGGACTAGTATCCGGGGAGCTGTTTTTT.

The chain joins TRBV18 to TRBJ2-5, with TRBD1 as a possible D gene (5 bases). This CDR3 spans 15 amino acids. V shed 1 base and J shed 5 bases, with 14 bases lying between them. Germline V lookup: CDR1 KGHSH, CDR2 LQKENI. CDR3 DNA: TGTGCCAGCTCACCACAGACAGCCCCTGGGGAGACCCAGTACTTC. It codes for CASSPQTAPGETQYF.

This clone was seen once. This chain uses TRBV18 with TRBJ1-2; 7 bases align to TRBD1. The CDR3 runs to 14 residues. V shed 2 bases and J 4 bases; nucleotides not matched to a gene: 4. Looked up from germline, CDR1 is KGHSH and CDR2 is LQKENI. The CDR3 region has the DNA TGTGCCAGCTCACCAGAGGCAGGGGGCTATGGCTACACCTTC. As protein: CASSPEAGGYGYTF.

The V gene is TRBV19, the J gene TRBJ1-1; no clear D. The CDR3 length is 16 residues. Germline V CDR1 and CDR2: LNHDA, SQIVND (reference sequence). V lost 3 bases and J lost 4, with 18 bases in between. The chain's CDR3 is CASSIRFGDWGTEAFF. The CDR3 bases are TGTGCCAGTAGTATCCGTTTCGGGGATTGGGGCACTGAAGCTTTCTTT. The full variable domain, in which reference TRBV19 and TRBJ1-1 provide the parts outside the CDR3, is DGGITQSPKYLFRKEGQNVTLSCEQNLNHDAMYWYRQDPGQGLRLIYYSQIVNDFQKGDIAEGYSVSREKKESFPLTVTSAQKNPTAFYLCASSIRFGDWGTEAFFGQGTRLTVV.

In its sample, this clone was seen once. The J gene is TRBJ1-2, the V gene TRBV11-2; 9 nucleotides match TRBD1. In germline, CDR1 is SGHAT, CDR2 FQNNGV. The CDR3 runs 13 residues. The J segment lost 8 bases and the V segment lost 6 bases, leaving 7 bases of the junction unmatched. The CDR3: CASSPGQGYGYTF. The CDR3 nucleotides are TGTGCCAGCAGTCCGGGACAGGGTTACGGCTACACCTTC. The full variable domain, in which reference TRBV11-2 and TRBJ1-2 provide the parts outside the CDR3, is EAGVAQSPRYKIIEKRQSVAFWCNPISGHATLYWYQQILGQGPKLLIQFQNNGVVDDSQLPKDRFSAERLKGVDSTLKIQPAKLEDSAVYLCASSPGQGYGYTFGSGTRLTVV.

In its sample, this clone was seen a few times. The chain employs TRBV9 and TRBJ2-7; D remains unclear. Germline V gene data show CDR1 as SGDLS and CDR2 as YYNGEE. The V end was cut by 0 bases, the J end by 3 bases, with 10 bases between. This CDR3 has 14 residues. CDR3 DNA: TGTGCCAGCAGCGTAGCAGGTGGCAACTACGAGCAGTACTTC. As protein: CASSVAGGNYEQYF.